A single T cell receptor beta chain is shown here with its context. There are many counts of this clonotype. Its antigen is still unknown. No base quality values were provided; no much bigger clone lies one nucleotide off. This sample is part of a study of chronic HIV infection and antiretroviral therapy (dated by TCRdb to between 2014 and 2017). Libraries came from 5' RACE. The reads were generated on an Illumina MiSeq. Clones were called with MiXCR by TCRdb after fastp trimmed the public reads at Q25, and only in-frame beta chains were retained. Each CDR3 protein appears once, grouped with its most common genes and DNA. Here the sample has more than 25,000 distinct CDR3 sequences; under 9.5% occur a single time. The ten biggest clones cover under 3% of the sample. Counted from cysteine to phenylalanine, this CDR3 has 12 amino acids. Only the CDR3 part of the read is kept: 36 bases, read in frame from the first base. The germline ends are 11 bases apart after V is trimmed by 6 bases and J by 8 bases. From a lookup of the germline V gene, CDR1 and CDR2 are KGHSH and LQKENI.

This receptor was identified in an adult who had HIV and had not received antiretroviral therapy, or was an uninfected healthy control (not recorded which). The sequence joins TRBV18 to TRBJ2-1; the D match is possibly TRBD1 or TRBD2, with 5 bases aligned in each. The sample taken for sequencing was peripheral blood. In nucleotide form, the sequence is TGTGCCAGCTCTTTCAGAGGGGATGAGCAGTTCTTC. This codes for CASSFRGDEQFF.